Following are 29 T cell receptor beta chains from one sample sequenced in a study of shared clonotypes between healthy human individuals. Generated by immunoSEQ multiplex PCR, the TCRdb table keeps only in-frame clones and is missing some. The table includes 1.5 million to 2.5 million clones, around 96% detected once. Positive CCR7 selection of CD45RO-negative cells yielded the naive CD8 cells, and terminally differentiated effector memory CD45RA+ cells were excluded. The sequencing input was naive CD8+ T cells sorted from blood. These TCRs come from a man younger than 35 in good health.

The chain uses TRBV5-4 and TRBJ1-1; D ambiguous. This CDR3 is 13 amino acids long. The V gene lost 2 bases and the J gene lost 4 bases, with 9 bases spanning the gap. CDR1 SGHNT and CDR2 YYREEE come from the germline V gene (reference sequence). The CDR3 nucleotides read TGTGCCAGCAGCTTTGATCTGGTCACTGAAGCTTTCTTT. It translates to CASSFDLVTEAFF.

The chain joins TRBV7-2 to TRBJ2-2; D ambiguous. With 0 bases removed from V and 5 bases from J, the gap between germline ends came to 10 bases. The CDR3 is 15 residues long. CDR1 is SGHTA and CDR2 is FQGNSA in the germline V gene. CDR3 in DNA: TGTGCCAGCAGCTTAGCGGTTGTAAGAACCGGGGAGCTGTTTTTT. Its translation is CASSLAVVRTGELFF.

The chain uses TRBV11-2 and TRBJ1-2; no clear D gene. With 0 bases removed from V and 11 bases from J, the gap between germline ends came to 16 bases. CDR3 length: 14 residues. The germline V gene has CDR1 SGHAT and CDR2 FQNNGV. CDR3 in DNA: TGTGCCAGCAGCTTAGAAGGTTCGGCCGAGGGTTACACCTTC. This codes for CASSLEGSAEGYTF.

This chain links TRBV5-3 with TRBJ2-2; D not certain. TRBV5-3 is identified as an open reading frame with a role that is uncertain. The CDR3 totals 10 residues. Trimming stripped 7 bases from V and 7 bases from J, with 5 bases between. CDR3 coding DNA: TGTGCCAGATTCCACGGGGAGCTGTTTTTT. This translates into CARFHGELFF.

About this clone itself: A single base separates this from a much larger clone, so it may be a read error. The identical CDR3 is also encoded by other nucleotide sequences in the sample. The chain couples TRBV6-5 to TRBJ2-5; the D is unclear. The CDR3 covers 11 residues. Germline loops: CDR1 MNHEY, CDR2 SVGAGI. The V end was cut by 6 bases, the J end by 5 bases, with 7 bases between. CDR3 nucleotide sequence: TGTGCCAGCAGCCTGGGGGAGACCCAGTACTTC. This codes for CASSLGETQYF.

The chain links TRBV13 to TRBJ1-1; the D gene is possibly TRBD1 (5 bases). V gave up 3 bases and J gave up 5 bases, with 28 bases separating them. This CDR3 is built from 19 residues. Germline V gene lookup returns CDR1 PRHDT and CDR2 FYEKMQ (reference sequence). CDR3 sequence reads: CASSFGERVYGALGTEAFF. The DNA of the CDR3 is TGTGCCAGCAGCTTCGGAGAAAGGGTATATGGGGCTCTAGGGACTGAAGCTTTCTTT.

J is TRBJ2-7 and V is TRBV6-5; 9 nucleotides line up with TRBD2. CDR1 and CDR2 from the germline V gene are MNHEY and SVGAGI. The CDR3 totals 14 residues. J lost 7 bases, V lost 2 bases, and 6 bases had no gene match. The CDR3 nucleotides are TGTGCCAGCAGTTACACCTTAGCGGGAGAAGAGCAGTACTTC. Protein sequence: CASSYTLAGEEQYF.

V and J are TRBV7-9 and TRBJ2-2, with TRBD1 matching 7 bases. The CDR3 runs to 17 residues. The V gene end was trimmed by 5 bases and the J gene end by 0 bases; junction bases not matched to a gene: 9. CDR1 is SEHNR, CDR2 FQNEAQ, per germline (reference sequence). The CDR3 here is CASSPHRQGANTGELFF. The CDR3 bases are TGTGCCAGCAGCCCACACCGACAGGGAGCGAACACCGGGGAGCTGTTTTTT.

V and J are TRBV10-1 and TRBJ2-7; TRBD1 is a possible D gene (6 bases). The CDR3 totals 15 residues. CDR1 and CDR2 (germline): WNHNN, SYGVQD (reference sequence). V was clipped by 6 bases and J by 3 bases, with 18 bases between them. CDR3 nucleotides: TGCGCCAGCAGGCTTTCGGACAGTCGATTCTACGAGCAGTACTTC. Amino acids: CASRLSDSRFYEQYF.

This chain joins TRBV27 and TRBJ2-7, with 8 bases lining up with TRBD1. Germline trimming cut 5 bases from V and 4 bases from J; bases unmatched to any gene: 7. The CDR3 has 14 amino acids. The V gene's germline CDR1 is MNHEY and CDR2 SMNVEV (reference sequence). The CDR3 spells CASSQLGQVYEQYF. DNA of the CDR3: TGTGCCAGCAGTCAGTTGGGACAGGTTTACGAGCAGTACTTC.

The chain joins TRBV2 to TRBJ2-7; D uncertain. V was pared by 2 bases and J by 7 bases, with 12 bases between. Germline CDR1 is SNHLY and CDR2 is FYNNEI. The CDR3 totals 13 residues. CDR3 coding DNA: TGTGCCAGCAGTGAAAAGATCGCACAGGAGCAGTACTTC. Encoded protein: CASSEKIAQEQYF.

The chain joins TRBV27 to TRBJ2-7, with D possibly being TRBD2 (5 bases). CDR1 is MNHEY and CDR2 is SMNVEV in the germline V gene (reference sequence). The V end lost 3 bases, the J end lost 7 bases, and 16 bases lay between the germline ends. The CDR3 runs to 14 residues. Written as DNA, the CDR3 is TGTGCCAGCAGTTTCACCCTGAAACGAGGGGAGCAGTACTTC. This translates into CASSFTLKRGEQYF.

CDR3 nucleotides: TGCAGCGTGAGGGAGTCCTACGAGCAGTACTTC. Amino acid sequence: CSVRESYEQYF. V is TRBV29-1 and J is TRBJ2-7; D possibly corresponds to TRBD2 (5 bases). Trimming removed 6 bases from V and 1 base from J, with 7 bases in between. In germline, CDR1 is SQVTM, CDR2 ANQGSEA. The CDR3 extends over 11 amino acids.

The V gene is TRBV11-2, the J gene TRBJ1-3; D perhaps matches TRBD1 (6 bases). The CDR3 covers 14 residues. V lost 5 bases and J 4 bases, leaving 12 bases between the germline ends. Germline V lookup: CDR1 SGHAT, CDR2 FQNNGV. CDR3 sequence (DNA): TGTGCCAGCAGCAAAGGCCAGGGGGGAAACACCATATATTTT. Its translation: CASSKGQGGNTIYF.

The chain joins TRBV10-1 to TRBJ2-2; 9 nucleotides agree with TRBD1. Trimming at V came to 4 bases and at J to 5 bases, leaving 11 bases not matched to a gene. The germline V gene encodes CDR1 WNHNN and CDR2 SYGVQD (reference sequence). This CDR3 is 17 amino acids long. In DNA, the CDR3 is TGCGCCAGCAGTGGTGACCGGGACAGGGAGGAGACCGGGGAGCTGTTTTTT. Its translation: CASSGDRDREETGELFF.

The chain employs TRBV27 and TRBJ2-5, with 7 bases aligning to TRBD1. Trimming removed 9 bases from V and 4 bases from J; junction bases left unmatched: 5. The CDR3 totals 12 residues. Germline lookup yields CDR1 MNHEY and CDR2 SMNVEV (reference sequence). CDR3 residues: CASITGAETQYF. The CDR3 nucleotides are TGTGCCAGTATTACAGGGGCAGAGACCCAGTACTTC.

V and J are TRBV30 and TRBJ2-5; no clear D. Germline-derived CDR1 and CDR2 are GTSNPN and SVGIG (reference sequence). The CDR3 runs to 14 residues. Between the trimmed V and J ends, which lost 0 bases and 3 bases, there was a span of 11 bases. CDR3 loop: CAWSVRAWEETQYF. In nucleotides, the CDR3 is TGTGCCTGGAGTGTTAGGGCCTGGGAAGAGACCCAGTACTTC.

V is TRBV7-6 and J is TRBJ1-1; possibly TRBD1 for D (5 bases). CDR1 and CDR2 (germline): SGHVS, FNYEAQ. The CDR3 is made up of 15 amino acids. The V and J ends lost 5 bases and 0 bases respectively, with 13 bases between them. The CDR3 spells CASSGGVGLNTEAFF. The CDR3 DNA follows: TGTGCCAGCAGCGGAGGGGTCGGACTGAACACTGAAGCTTTCTTT.

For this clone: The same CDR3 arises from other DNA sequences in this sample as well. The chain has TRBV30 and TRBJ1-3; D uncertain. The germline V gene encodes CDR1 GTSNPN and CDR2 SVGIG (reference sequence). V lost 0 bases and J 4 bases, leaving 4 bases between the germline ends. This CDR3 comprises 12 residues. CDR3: CAWSVEGNTIYF. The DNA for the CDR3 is TGTGCCTGGAGTGTAGAGGGAAACACCATATATTTT.

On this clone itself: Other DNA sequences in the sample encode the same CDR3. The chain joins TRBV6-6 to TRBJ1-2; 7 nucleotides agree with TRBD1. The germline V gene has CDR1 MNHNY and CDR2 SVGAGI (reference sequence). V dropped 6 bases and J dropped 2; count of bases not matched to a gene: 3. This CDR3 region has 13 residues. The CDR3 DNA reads TGTGCCAGCAGCCTACAGGGGAACTATGGCTACACCTTC. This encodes CASSLQGNYGYTF.

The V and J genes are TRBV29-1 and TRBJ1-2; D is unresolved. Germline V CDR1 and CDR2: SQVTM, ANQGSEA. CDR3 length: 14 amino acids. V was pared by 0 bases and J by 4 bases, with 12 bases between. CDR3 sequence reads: CSVEDERSSYGYTF. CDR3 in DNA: TGCAGCGTTGAAGATGAAAGGAGTTCCTATGGCTACACCTTC.

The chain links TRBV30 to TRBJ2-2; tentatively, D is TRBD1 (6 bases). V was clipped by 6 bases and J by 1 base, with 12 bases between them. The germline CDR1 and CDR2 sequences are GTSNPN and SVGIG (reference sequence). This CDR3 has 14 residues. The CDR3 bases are TGTGCCTGCCAGTGGACAGAGAACACCGGGGAGCTGTTTTTT. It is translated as CACQWTENTGELFF.

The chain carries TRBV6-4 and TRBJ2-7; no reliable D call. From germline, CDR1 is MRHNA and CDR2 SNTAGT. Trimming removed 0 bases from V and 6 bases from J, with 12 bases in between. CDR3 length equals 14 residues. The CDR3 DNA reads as TGTGCCAGCAGTGACTCCTCTGGTAGTTGCGAGCAGTACTTC. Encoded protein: CASSDSSGSCEQYF.

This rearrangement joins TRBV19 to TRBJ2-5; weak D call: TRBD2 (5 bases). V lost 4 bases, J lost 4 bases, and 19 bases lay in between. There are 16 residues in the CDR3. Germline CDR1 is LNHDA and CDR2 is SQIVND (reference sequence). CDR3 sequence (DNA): TGTGCCAGTAGTACGTATCTAAGCGGAGAAGGAGAGACCCAGTACTTC. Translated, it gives CASSTYLSGEGETQYF. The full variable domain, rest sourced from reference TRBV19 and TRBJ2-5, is DGGITQSPKYLFRKEGQNVTLSCEQNLNHDAMYWYRQDPGQGLRLIYYSQIVNDFQKGDIAEGYSVSREKKESFPLTVTSAQKNPTAFYLCASSTYLSGEGETQYFGPGTRLLVL.

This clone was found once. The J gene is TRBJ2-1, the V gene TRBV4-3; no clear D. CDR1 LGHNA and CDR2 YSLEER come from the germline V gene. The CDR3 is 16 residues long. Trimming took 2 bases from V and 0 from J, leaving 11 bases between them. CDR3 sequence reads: CASSQSVAGSYNEQFF. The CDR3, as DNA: TGCGCCAGCAGCCAATCTGTCGCCGGCTCCTACAATGAGCAGTTCTTC.

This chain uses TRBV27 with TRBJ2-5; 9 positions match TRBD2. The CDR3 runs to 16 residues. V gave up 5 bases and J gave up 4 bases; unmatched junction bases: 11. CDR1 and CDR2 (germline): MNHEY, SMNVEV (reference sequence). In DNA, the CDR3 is TGTGCCAGCAGTCCATCCACAGCGGGAGGACGAGAGACCCAGTACTTC. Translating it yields CASSPSTAGGRETQYF.

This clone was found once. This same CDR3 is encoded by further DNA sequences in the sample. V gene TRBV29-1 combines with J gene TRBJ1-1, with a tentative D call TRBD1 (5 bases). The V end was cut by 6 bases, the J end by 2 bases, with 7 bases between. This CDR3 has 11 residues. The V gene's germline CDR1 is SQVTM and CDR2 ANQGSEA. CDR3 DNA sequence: TGCAGCGTCGGGACTAACACTGAAGCTTTCTTT. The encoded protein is CSVGTNTEAFF.

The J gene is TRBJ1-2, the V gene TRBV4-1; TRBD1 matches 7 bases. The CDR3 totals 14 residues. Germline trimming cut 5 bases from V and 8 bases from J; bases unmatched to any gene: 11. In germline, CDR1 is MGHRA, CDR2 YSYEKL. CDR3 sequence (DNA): TGCGCCAGCAGCTTTCGCGGAGGGGGCAACGGCTACACCTTC. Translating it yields CASSFRGGGNGYTF.

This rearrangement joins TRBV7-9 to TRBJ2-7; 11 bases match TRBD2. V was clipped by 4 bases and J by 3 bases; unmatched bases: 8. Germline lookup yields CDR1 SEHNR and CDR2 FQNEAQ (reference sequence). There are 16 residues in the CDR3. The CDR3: CASSSTGTSGYYEQYF. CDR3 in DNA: TGTGCCAGCAGCTCAACGGGGACTAGCGGATACTACGAGCAGTACTTC.